The next 18 T cell receptor beta chains were all read from a single sample in a study of cytomegalovirus exposure and HLA in healthy donors. With 60 Vbeta and 13 Jbeta primers, the PCR was carried out. The table came from immunoSEQ multiplex PCR; TCRdb's copy has only in-frame clones and leaves some out. The repertoire consists of some 150,000 clones, with 75% to 85% occurring once and the leading ten covering 0.75% to 0.8%. The specimen was PBMCs. The receptors originated from a female donor in good health and CMV-seronegative.

This chain joins TRBV7-8 and TRBJ2-1; 9 nucleotides line up with TRBD1. V was pared by 0 bases and J by 7 bases, with 19 bases of the junction left unmatched. The CDR3 is made up of 20 amino acids. From germline, CDR1 is SGHVS and CDR2 FQNEAQ. The DNA of the CDR3 is TGTGCCAGCAGCTTAGCCATTCCGGGACAGGGAAGGTTACGGGGGAATGAGCAGTTCTTC. Residues: CASSLAIPGQGRLRGNEQFF.

The V gene is TRBV27, the J gene TRBJ2-1; TRBD2 matches at 7 bases. V lost 1 base and J lost 4; bases outside the gene matches: 7. The CDR3 has 16 amino acids. Per germline, CDR1 MNHEY and CDR2 SMNVEV (reference sequence). As DNA, the CDR3 is TGTGCCAGCAGTTTATACTCGCGGGAGTTATACAATGAGCAGTTCTTC. Translation: CASSLYSRELYNEQFF.

A remark on this clone: One end of the junction varies from germline; a read error may be responsible. The same CDR3 can be traced to other DNA sequences in this sample. The gene calls are TRBV7-2 and TRBJ1-3; maybe TRBD1 (5 bases). Germline V gene data show CDR1 as SGHTA and CDR2 as FQGNSA. The CDR3 is 14 residues long. In DNA form, the CDR3 reads TGCGCCAGCAGACCGGGACTGACTGGAAACACCATATATTTT. Its translation: CASRPGLTGNTIYF.

The rearrangement links TRBV19 to TRBJ1-1; 8 bases line up with TRBD1. The CDR3 sequence is 15 residues long. The V gene end was trimmed by 3 bases and the J gene end by 4 bases; junction bases not matched to a gene: 7. The germline gives CDR1 LNHDA, CDR2 SQIVND (reference sequence). The DNA for the CDR3 is TGTGCCAGTAGTATCCGGACAGGGTGGACCACTGAAGCTTTCTTT. Translated, it gives CASSIRTGWTTEAFF.

The chain uses TRBV6-6 and TRBJ2-5; 7 bases match TRBD2. Trimming cost V 5 bases and J 1 base; bases outside gene matches: 4. The germline gives CDR1 MNHNY, CDR2 SVGAGI (reference sequence). The length of the CDR3 is 14 residues. The CDR3, as DNA: TGTGCCAGCAGTACGTGGGGGGGCCAAGAGACCCAGTACTTC. Protein product: CASSTWGGQETQYF.

V is TRBV29-1 and J is TRBJ2-3; TRBD2 matches at 8 bases. This CDR3 region has 14 residues. Germline assignment: CDR1 SQVTM and CDR2 ANQGSEA. V lost 2 bases and J lost 1; bases outside the gene matches: 2. The CDR3 reads CSVERGGRTDTQYF. The DNA of the CDR3 is TGCAGCGTTGAACGGGGGGGGCGCACAGATACGCAGTATTTT.

This clone was seen only a few times. V usage is TRBV5-1 and J usage is TRBJ1-1; 7 nucleotides match TRBD1. The CDR3 consists of 14 residues. The germline V gene encodes CDR1 SGHRS and CDR2 YFSETQ. With 5 bases clipped from V and 2 bases from J, the junction kept 6 bases outside the gene matches. The CDR3 DNA is TGCGCCAGCAGTCAGGGACAGCCTAACACTGAAGCTTTCTTT. Its protein is CASSQGQPNTEAFF.

The V gene is TRBV10-3, the J gene TRBJ1-3; D gene uncertain. Trimming removed 4 bases from V and 2 bases from J, with 3 bases in between. In germline, CDR1 is ENHRY, CDR2 SYGVKD. The CDR3 is 12 residues long. Here the CDR3 reads CAISAAGNTIYF. The CDR3 region has the DNA TGTGCCATCAGTGCCGCTGGAAACACCATATATTTT.

The rearrangement joins TRBV15 to TRBJ1-3; possibly TRBD1 for D (5 bases). Germline V CDR1 and CDR2: LNHNV, YYDKDF (reference sequence). V lost 5 bases and J lost 0, with 14 bases in between. This CDR3 has 16 amino acids. The CDR3 loop is CATSGAGGSSGNTIYF. The CDR3, as DNA: TGTGCCACCAGCGGAGCCGGGGGTTCCTCTGGAAACACCATATATTTT.

The chain couples TRBV6-1 to TRBJ2-7; 10 bases align to TRBD2. The V gene's germline CDR1 is MNHNS and CDR2 SASEGT. The CDR3 totals 14 residues. The V and J ends lost 6 bases and 5 bases, in that order; junction bases with no gene match: 7. The CDR3 coding sequence is TGTGCCAGCAGAGCTAGCGGGAGAATCAACGAGCAGTACTTC. It codes for CASRASGRINEQYF.

CDR3 bases: TGCGCCAGCAGTGAGAAAGGGACTAGCGGGAGTAATGAGCAGTTCTTC. This gives the protein CASSEKGTSGSNEQFF. The chain combines TRBV10-1 with TRBJ2-1; 14 bases are a match to TRBD2. The CDR3 covers 16 residues. CDR1 and CDR2 (germline): WNHNN, SYGVQD (reference sequence). Trimming at V came to 2 bases and at J to 7 bases, leaving 4 bases not matched to a gene.

The chain has TRBV11-2 and TRBJ2-2; TRBD2 matches at 14 bases. J lost 4 bases, V lost 6 bases, and 10 bases had no gene match. The CDR3 runs to 18 residues. Looked up from germline, CDR1 is SGHAT and CDR2 is FQNNGV. CDR3: CASRKPGLAGGLTGELFF. In DNA form, the CDR3 reads TGTGCCAGCAGGAAACCAGGACTAGCGGGGGGCCTCACCGGGGAGCTGTTTTTT.

The chain links TRBV4-1 to TRBJ2-1; the D gene is possibly TRBD1 (6 bases). The CDR3 runs to 17 residues. Germline CDR1 is MGHRA and CDR2 is YSYEKL. Trimming shortened V by 1 base and J by 9 bases, and 22 bases separated the two germline ends. The CDR3 spells CASSQVSLGGRSGEQFF. DNA of the CDR3: TGCGCCAGCAGCCAAGTAAGCTTAGGGGGTCGTTCGGGTGAGCAGTTCTTC.

This clone was found once. V is TRBV18 and J is TRBJ2-7; tentative D call: TRBD2 (6 bases). This CDR3 spans 13 amino acids. V lost 6 bases and J 3 bases, leaving 12 bases between the germline ends. CDR1 is KGHSH and CDR2 is LQKENI in the germline V gene. The CDR3 sequence is CASSSGGGYEQYF. The CDR3 DNA reads TGTGCCAGCTCTTCCGGGGGAGGCTACGAGCAGTACTTC.

This chain uses TRBV27 with TRBJ2-3; possibly TRBD2 for D (7 bases). The V end was cut by 5 bases, the J end by 0 bases, with 18 bases between. Looked up from germline, CDR1 is MNHEY and CDR2 is SMNVEV (reference sequence). The CDR3 spans 17 residues. The CDR3 sequence: CASSRGAKAPSTDTQYF. In nucleotides, the CDR3 is TGTGCCAGCAGTCGGGGGGCGAAGGCCCCTAGCACAGATACGCAGTATTTT.

The chain carries TRBV7-2 and TRBJ2-5; perhaps TRBD2 as D (5 bases). The germline V and J ends were trimmed by 1 base and 1 base, with 22 bases remaining between them. The germline V gene has CDR1 SGHTA and CDR2 FQGNSA. The length of the CDR3 is 19 residues. The CDR3 coding sequence is TGTGCCAGCAGCTTAGTGTTCGTAGCGTGGGAGAAGGTCCAAGAGACCCAGTACTTC. This codes for CASSLVFVAWEKVQETQYF.

The genes are TRBV12-5 and TRBJ2-3, with 10 bases fitting TRBD2. CDR1 is LGHNT and CDR2 is FRNRAP in the germline V gene. The V gene end was trimmed by 3 bases and the J gene end by 3 bases; junction bases not matched to a gene: 6. This CDR3 region has 16 residues. The CDR3 region is CASGFLLAGVTDTQYF. CDR3 nucleotide sequence: TGTGCTAGTGGTTTTCTTCTAGCGGGAGTAACAGATACGCAGTATTTT.

V gene TRBV4-3 combines with J gene TRBJ2-7; possibly TRBD2 for D (5 bases). CDR3 size: 16 residues. V was cut by 0 bases and J by 2 bases, with 14 bases left in between. The germline V gene encodes CDR1 LGHNA and CDR2 YSLEER. CDR3: CASSQDGGQYTYEQYF. Here the CDR3 DNA reads TGCGCCAGCAGCCAAGATGGCGGGCAGTATACCTACGAGCAGTACTTC.